The subject of this entry is one T cell receptor (beta chain). The data derive from a study of T cell responses to AZD1222 COVID-19 vaccine. Assay used: immunoSEQ multiplex PCR; TCRdb lists only in-frame clones, some missing. The sample lists some 99,000 clones, 91% occurring once. The germline V gene encodes CDR1 SGHRS and CDR2 YFSETQ. The CDR3 extends over 15 amino acids. The V segment lost 3 bases and the J segment 8 bases; nucleotides outside the gene matches: 13. This specimen was peripheral blood, taken on day 0 of AZD1222 vaccination. The sequence was obtained from an adult in good health. The chain uses TRBV5-1 and TRBJ1-1; TRBD1 matches 7 bases. CDR3 protein: CASSSPSQGRKEAFF. For the CDR3, the DNA is TGCGCCAGCAGCTCCCCCTCACAGGGGCGAAAGGAAGCTTTCTTT.